The sequence of this T cell receptor (beta chain) was determined in a study of cytomegalovirus exposure and HLA in healthy donors. At the level of the study: Counted in an early data release were tens of millions of unique TCRs from HLA-typed donors.

Concerning this clone itself: No antigen is known for it.

Notes on the study in general: Certain indistinguishable V segments, among them TRBV6-2 and TRBV6-3, were excluded. Productive status was seen about 87% or about 30% of the time for most TCR beta V segments in an earlier analysis. Under in vitro conditions, a few CMV-associated chains were confirmed as specific for CMV antigens.

Germline trimming cut 4 bases from V and 5 bases from J; bases unmatched to any gene: 7. CDR3 size: 15 residues. Germline V gene data show CDR1 as SGHTA and CDR2 as FQGNSA. The PCR contained 60 Vbeta and 13 Jbeta primers. The data were produced by immunoSEQ multiplex PCR, yet TCRdb's version contains in-frame clones alone and is incomplete. The profile shows around 130,000 clones, around four fifths of them singletons. The sequenced sample consisted of PBMCs. The V call is TRBV7-2, the J call TRBJ2-2; 7 bases line up with TRBD1. This TCR was sampled from a boy aged 5-17 years in good health and CMV-seronegative. CDR3: CASSYNRGGTGELFF. CDR3 coding DNA: TGTGCCAGCAGCTACAACAGGGGTGGTACCGGGGAGCTGTTTTTT.